This T cell receptor (beta chain) was identified during a study of shared clonotypes between healthy human individuals. As for the study in general: Per donor, CD8 memory used one plate, CD8 naive used two, CD4 memory used three and CD4 naive used three.

In regard to this clone: Its antigen is unknown.

Splitting of each subset's genomic DNA was done evenly across several immunoSEQ plates. Sequencing was performed with immunoSEQ multiplex PCR; in TCRdb, only in-frame clones are kept and a portion is missing. The data contain 500,000 or so clones, 90% to 97% of them seen just once; the ten biggest clones take up around 0.066%. Regarding the study as a whole: Memory subsets generally showed smaller estimated richness than naive subsets did.

In germline, CDR1 is SGHKS, CDR2 YYEKEE (reference sequence). The V gene lost 4 bases and the J gene lost 2 bases, with 13 bases spanning the gap. The CDR3 is 14 amino acids. It was into CD45RA+ naive and CD45RA-negative memory subsets that the CD4+ cells were split. This sequence joins TRBV5-5 and TRBJ2-7; unclear D gene. This TCR was sampled from a woman under 40 in good health. Sequencing was carried out using naive CD4+ T cells sorted from blood. As for subset: CD45RA+ positively selected. The DNA of the CDR3 is TGTGCCAGCAGCCCTCGGACGGGTACCTACGAGCAGTACTTC. It specifies CASSPRTGTYEQYF.